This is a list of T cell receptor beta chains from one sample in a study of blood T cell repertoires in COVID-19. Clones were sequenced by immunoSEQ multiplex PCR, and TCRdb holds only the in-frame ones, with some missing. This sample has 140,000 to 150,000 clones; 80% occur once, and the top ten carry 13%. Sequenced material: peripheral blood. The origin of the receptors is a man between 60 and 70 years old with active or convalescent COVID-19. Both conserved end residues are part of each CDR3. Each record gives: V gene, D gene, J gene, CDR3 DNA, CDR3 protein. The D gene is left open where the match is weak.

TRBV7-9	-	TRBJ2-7	TGTGCCAGCAGCTTAATTAACTCATGGGCCGAGCAGTACTTC	CASSLINSWAEQYF
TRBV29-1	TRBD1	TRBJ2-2	TGCAGCGTTGGGGGACAGGGGGCGGGCACCGGGGAGCTGTTTTTT	CSVGGQGAGTGELFF
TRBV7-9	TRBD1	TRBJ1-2	TGTGCCAGCAGCTATGGGACAGGGTCTAACTATGGCTACACCTTC	CASSYGTGSNYGYTF
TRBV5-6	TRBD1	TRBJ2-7	TGTGCCAGCAGCTGGACTAGAAAGGGACAGGGGGCCTACGAGCAGTACTTC	CASSWTRKGQGAYEQYF
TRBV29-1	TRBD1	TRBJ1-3	TGCAGCGCCGGGACAGGGGGTTTTGGAAGGTCCTCTGGAAACACCATATATTTT	CSAGTGGFGRSSGNTIYF
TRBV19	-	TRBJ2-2	TGTGCCACTAAGGGGCGTCTAGACACCGGGGAGCTGTTTTTT	CATKGRLDTGELFF
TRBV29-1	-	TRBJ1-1	TGCAGCGTTGATGATCGGAGATGGACTGAAGCTTTCTTT	CSVDDRRWTEAFF
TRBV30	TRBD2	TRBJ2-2	TGTGCCGGACTAGTGGCCGGGGAGCTGTTTTTT	CAGLVAGELFF
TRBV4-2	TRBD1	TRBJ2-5	TGTGCCAGCAGCCCCCTGGACAGGGGCCAAGAGACCCAGTACTTC	CASSPLDRGQETQYF
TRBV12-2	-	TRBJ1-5	TGTGCAAGTCTCCCGGGACAGGGCAATCAGCCCCAGCATTTT	CASLPGQGNQPQHF
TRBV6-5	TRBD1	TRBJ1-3	TGTGCCAGCAGTTACTGGGACAGGGACCCTGGAAACACCATATATTTT	CASSYWDRDPGNTIYF